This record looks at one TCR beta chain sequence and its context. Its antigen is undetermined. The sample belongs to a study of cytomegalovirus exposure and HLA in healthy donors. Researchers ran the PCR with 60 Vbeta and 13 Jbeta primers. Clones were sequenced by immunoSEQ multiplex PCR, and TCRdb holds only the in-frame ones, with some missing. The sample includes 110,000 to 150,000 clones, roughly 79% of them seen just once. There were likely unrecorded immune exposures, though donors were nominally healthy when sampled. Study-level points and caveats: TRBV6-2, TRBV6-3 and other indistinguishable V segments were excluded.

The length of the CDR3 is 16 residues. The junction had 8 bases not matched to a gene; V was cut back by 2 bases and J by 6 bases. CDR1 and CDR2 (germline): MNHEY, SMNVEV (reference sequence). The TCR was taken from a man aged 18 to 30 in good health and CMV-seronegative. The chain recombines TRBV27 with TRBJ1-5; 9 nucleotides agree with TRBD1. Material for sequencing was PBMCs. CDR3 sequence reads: CASSLRWGTGSQPQHF. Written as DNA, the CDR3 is TGTGCCAGCAGTTTAAGGTGGGGGACAGGGAGTCAGCCCCAGCATTTT.